There are a few counts of the clone carrying this T cell receptor beta chain. The target antigen is unknown. The method was immunoSEQ multiplex PCR; TCRdb's version includes in-frame clones alone and lacks a portion of them. The data show over 10,000 clones, with 89% seen just once and roughly 23% held by the top ten. The entry originates in a study of chemoradiotherapy in HPV16-positive cancers. Background on the study: Candidate HPV-specific clones and shared TCR motifs came from a couple of HPV16-positive patients.

Whole-study findings and limits: HPV-responsive T-cell expansion during chemoradiotherapy was linked to improved recurrence-free survival in HPV16-positive patients. The functional HPV-specific definition rests on just two HPV16-positive patients. Candidate HPV-specific clones and E7-related TCR motifs grew in tumor during treatment.

The CDR3 has 16 amino acids. Trimming shortened V by 5 bases and J by 2 bases, and 16 bases separated the two germline ends. Germline-derived CDR1 and CDR2 are SEHNR and FQNEAQ (reference sequence). The sequence was obtained from a human donor with HPV-associated anogenital cancer. The gene calls are TRBV7-9 and TRBJ1-3; no clear D. This sample comprised blood, obtained from a patient who underwent chemoradiotherapy. CDR3 region: CASSRRQTKAGNTIYF. The DNA for the CDR3 is TGTGCCAGCAGCCGAAGGCAGACCAAGGCTGGAAACACCATATATTTT.